This entry features one T cell receptor beta chain sequence. The timepoints at which blood was sampled were baseline, cycle 4 day 1, and cycle 7 day 1. The data originate from a study of OX40 agonist ivuxolimab in advanced cancers. The V end was cut by 5 bases, the J end by 4 bases, with 11 bases between. The germline V gene has CDR1 SGHKS and CDR2 YYEKEE (reference sequence). This CDR3 comprises 13 residues. The repertoire was sequenced with immunoSEQ multiplex PCR; TCRdb's copy has only in-frame clones and lacks some. Here the sample spans just over 60,000 clones, 92% being singletons. This TCR came from an adult with an advanced solid tumor such as melanoma, head and neck, liver or kidney cancer. The sample here was CD4+ or CD8+ T cells sorted from blood, taken in a trial of the OX40 agonist ivuxolimab. This chain links TRBV5-5 with TRBJ2-3, with D tentatively TRBD1 (6 bases). The CDR3 DNA reads as TGTGCCAGCAGACCTACAGGGTCAGATACGCAGTATTTT. Amino acids: CASRPTGSDTQYF. Using reference TRBV5-5 and TRBJ2-3 for the parts outside the CDR3, the full variable domain is DAGVTQSPTHLIKTRGQQVTLRCSPISGHKSVSWYQQVLGQGPQFIFQYYEKEERGRGNFPDRFSARQFPNYSSELNVNALLLGDSALYLCASRPTGSDTQYFGPGTRLTVL.